Listed below are T cell receptor beta chains from one sample, sequenced in a study of blood T cell repertoires in COVID-19. Clones were sequenced by immunoSEQ multiplex PCR, and TCRdb holds only the in-frame ones, with some missing. The table has fewer than 80,000 clones, more than 75% seen once. Sequencing was done on a sample of peripheral blood. The origin of the receptors is a man aged 55 to 70 with COVID-19, enrolled during active disease. Both conserved end residues are part of each CDR3. D genes are given only for firm matches. The listing skips clone size in some rows; elsewhere it reads once, few, many or a size class.

cdr3_aa | cdr3_nt | j_call | d_call | clone_size | v_call | cdr3_length
CASSPERSGELFF | TGTGCCAGCAGCCCCGAGCGAAGCGGGGAGCTGTTTTTT | TRBJ2-2 | . | many | TRBV7-3 | 13
CASSLWAGNYGYTF | TGCGCCAGCAGCTTGTGGGCGGGCAACTATGGCTACACCTTC | TRBJ1-2 | . | . | TRBV5-1 | 14
CASSQGPAGFYEQYF | TGTGCCAGCAGCCAAGGGCCAGCGGGATTCTACGAGCAGTACTTC | TRBJ2-7 | TRBD2 | . | TRBV14 | 15
CAWSVFGRATGEQYF | TGTGCCTGGAGTGTTTTCGGACGAGCCACAGGCGAGCAGTACTTC | TRBJ2-7 | . | . | TRBV30 | 15
CAWSDLTGTGGAFF | TGTGCCTGGAGTGACCTGACAGGGACTGGTGGAGCTTTCTTT | TRBJ1-1 | TRBD1 | . | TRBV30 | 14
CASSPGQGPNEQFF | TGTGCCAGCTCACCGGGACAGGGACCCAATGAGCAGTTCTTC | TRBJ2-1 | TRBD1 | . | TRBV18 | 14
CASSLSPPPKNTEAFF | TGCGCCAGCAGCTTGAGCCCCCCACCAAAGAACACTGAAGCTTTCTTT | TRBJ1-1 | . | . | TRBV5-1 | 16
CASSETSLPDTQYF | TGCGCCAGCAGCGAGACTAGCCTTCCAGATACGCAGTATTTT | TRBJ2-3 | TRBD2 | . | TRBV5-1 | 14
CASSLDGTEAFF | TGTGCCAGCAGCCTGGATGGCACCGAAGCTTTCTTT | TRBJ1-1 | . | . | TRBV5-5 | 12
CASSYEAGYEKLFF | TGTGCCAGCAGTTACGAGGCAGGGTATGAAAAACTGTTTTTT | TRBJ1-4 | . | . | TRBV6-5 | 14